This T cell receptor beta chain was recorded in a study of T-cell reconstitution after alpha-beta-depleted transplantation in children (dated by TCRdb to between 2015 and 2016). Broadly, across the study: The study quantitatively tracked T-cell immune reconstitution after TCRalphabeta/CD19-depleted allogeneic hematopoietic cell transplantation in children using TCR repertoire profiling. What the study reported, not specific to this receptor: About two months after transplant, the apparently early recovery of alphabetaT-cell counts reportedly depended on just several hundred clones that had expanded rapidly and came from non-depleted graft cells. In some patients, the high TCRbeta diversity seen at day 60 was put down to recipient T cells and intrathymic progenitors that had survived conditioning. Over subsequent months, a decline in hyperexpanded clone frequencies was noted, and after one year, T-cell counts and TCRbeta diversity were mostly ascribed to newly produced T cells.

The sample's treatment or condition label, in plain terms: allogeneic hematopoietic cell transplantation with graft depleted of TCRalphabeta T cells and CD19 B cells. The transplant recipients were children given TCRalphabeta/CD19-depleted allogeneic hematopoietic cell grafts. For this clonotype: No antigen is known for it. No quality values exist for individual bases; no much larger clone is one base distant.

Receptors were amplified or captured by PCR. Sequenced on an Illumina HiSeq 2500. TCR library preparation used molecular barcoding, with unique molecular identifiers applied to normalize quantification of the TCRbeta repertoire. The raw public data were reprocessed by TCRdb itself: fastp quality trimming at Q25, MiXCR clonotype calling, in-frame beta chains only. Identical CDR3 protein sequences are pooled into one entry, listed with their most common genes and DNA. The sample table holds nearly 350,000 distinct CDR3 sequences, of which about 16% were seen once. Together, the top ten hold roughly 41% of the sample. Trimming takes 4 bases from V and 5 bases from J, and the germline ends sit 21 bases apart. The germline V gene encodes CDR1 SGHRS and CDR2 YFSETQ. The CDR3 spans 16 residues, from the cysteine through the phenylalanine. Only the CDR3 DNA stays, 48 bases, in frame from base 1.

The sequence was collected from a male patient between 2 and 10 years old who had a stem cell transplant for acute lymphoblastic leukemia, so the T cells may come from the graft donor. Recombination joined TRBV5-1 with TRBJ1-2; 6 matching bases give a weak D call of TRBD1. Material: PBMCs, mostly from graft donor cells, obtained 360 days after TCRalphabeta/CD19-depleted stem cell transplant. Here is the DNA: TGCGCCAGCAGCCGGGGGCAGGGAAAAGCGATATATGGCTACACCTTC. This encodes CASSRGQGKAIYGYTF. The variable domain in full, with residues beyond the CDR3 obtained from the reference TRBV5-1 and TRBJ1-2 genes, is KAGVTQTPRYLIKTRGQQVTLSCSPISGHRSVSWYQQTPGQGLQFLFEYFSETQRNKGNFPGRFSGRQFSNSRSEMNVSTLELGDSALYLCASSRGQGKAIYGYTFGSGTRLTVV.